The 26 T cell receptor beta chains presented below share a single source sample, sequenced in a study of blood T cell repertoires in COVID-19. This table comes from immunoSEQ multiplex PCR, and its TCRdb copy is limited to in-frame clones, with some not included. The sample holds under 200,000 clones, approximately 82% seen once. Material: PBMCs or T cells enriched from blood (not recorded which). All receptors come from a woman aged 45-65 years in a cohort exposed to, infected with or recovered from COVID-19 (not recorded which).

V usage is TRBV27 and J usage is TRBJ2-2; 7 bases match TRBD1. The V segment lost 3 bases and the J segment 0 bases; nucleotides outside the gene matches: 7. The CDR3 has 17 residues. CDR1 is MNHEY and CDR2 is SMNVEV in the germline V gene (reference sequence). The CDR3, as DNA: TGTGCCAGCAGTTTTACTTCCGGGACAGCGAACACCGGGGAGCTGTTTTTT. The encoded protein is CASSFTSGTANTGELFF.

This chain connects TRBV3-1 (or the pseudogene TRBV3-2) to TRBJ2-7; 13 bases line up with TRBD2. CDR3 length: 17 residues. With V trimmed by 1 base and J by 3 bases, 6 bases remained unmatched. Per the germline V gene, CDR1 is LGHDT and CDR2 is YNNKEL (reference sequence). CDR3 loop: CASSQGELAGGLYEQYF. CDR3 bases: TGTGCCAGCAGCCAAGGTGAACTAGCGGGGGGGCTCTACGAGCAGTACTTC.

This clone was counted once. J is TRBJ2-7 and V is TRBV28; tentatively, D is TRBD2 (5 bases). This CDR3 spans 15 amino acids. The germline V and J ends were trimmed by 5 bases and 3 bases, with 17 bases remaining between them. Germline V gene lookup returns CDR1 MDHEN and CDR2 SYDVKM. This CDR3 is CASSKRRDGHYEQYF. Written as DNA, the CDR3 is TGTGCCAGCAGTAAGCGGCGAGACGGCCACTACGAGCAGTACTTC.

The chain recombines TRBV11-3 with TRBJ2-7; maybe TRBD2 (6 bases). The CDR3 sequence is 14 residues long. The germline V gene encodes CDR1 SGHNT and CDR2 YENEEA. V dropped 1 base and J dropped 3 bases, with 10 bases sitting between them. Here the CDR3 DNA reads TGTGCCAGCAGCTTAGCGGGAGAGAGCTACGAGCAGTACTTC. Translated: CASSLAGESYEQYF.

The rearrangement uses TRBV4-2 and TRBJ2-5; possible D gene TRBD2, 6 bases. The CDR3 is made up of 14 amino acids. With 0 bases removed from V and 7 bases from J, the gap between germline ends came to 12 bases. CDR1 and CDR2 from the germline V gene are LGHNA and YNFKEQ. The CDR3 bases are TGTGCCAGCAGCCAAGATCCGCGGGACGGGACCCAGTACTTC. It is translated as CASSQDPRDGTQYF.

The chain has TRBV10-3 and TRBJ1-1; D might be TRBD1 (6 bases). The CDR3 loop spans 18 amino acids. Trimming removed 0 bases at V and 3 bases at J, with 20 bases between. Germline V CDR1 and CDR2: ENHRY, SYGVKD. This chain's CDR3 is CAISESVTGNIRDTEAFF. As DNA, the CDR3 is TGTGCCATCAGTGAGTCGGTTACAGGGAATATCCGGGACACTGAAGCTTTCTTT.

This chain uses TRBV30 with TRBJ2-1; D perhaps matches TRBD2 (6 bases). This CDR3 contains 16 residues. Germline values: CDR1 GTSNPN, CDR2 SVGIG (reference sequence). The V gene lost 0 bases and the J gene lost 4 bases, with 16 bases spanning the gap. The CDR3 reads CAWSVGFGSGYNEQFF. The CDR3 DNA reads TGTGCCTGGAGTGTAGGGTTTGGTAGCGGTTACAATGAGCAGTTCTTC.

A few counts support this clone. The J gene is TRBJ1-1, the V gene TRBV5-4; TRBD1 matches at 7 bases. The CDR3 runs 12 residues. V was clipped by 0 bases and J by 11 bases; unmatched bases: 4. Germline V CDR1 and CDR2: SGHNT, YYREEE (reference sequence). The chain's CDR3 is CASSLETGAAFF. CDR3 bases: TGTGCCAGCAGCTTGGAAACAGGGGCCGCTTTCTTT.

This clone has only a few counts. This chain joins TRBV11-3 and TRBJ2-7, with D maybe TRBD1 (5 bases). Between the trimmed V and J ends, which lost 3 bases and 0 bases, there was a span of 12 bases. This CDR3 is built from 15 residues. Per the germline V gene, CDR1 is SGHNT and CDR2 is YENEEA. In nucleotides, the CDR3 is TGTGCCAGCAGCTTGGGGCAGGGCTTCTCCTACGAGCAGTACTTC. The encoded protein is CASSLGQGFSYEQYF.

The chain employs TRBV7-2 and TRBJ2-1, with D uncertain. CDR1 and CDR2 (germline): SGHTA, FQGNSA. The length of the CDR3 is 15 residues. V was shortened by 4 bases and J by 5 bases, with 15 bases between the two germline ends. This CDR3 is CASSSAVWADNEQFF. DNA for the CDR3: TGTGCCAGCAGCTCCGCAGTTTGGGCAGACAATGAGCAGTTCTTC.

This chain joins TRBV24-1 and TRBJ2-7; D possibly corresponds to TRBD1 (7 bases). CDR1 KGHDR and CDR2 SFDVKD come from the germline V gene. The CDR3 covers 15 residues. V lost 9 bases and J lost 4, with 21 bases in between. CDR3: CATGGWGQGGYEQYF. The CDR3 DNA reads TGTGCCACCGGAGGTTGGGGCCAGGGGGGTTACGAGCAGTACTTC.

This clone appeared once. The chain employs TRBV7-2 and TRBJ1-6; D is undetermined. This CDR3 contains 13 residues. The germline V gene has CDR1 SGHTA and CDR2 FQGNSA. Trimming stripped 5 bases from V and 10 bases from J, with 12 bases between. This chain's CDR3 is CASSTSAGSPLHF. As DNA, the CDR3 is TGTGCCAGCAGCACCTCGGCGGGGTCACCCCTCCACTTT.

CDR3 DNA sequence: TGTGCCAGCAGCCGTACCGGGGGGAATAATTCACCCCTCCACTTT. It is translated as CASSRTGGNNSPLHF. The V call is TRBV3-1 (or the pseudogene TRBV3-2), the J call TRBJ1-6; tentative D call: TRBD1 (5 bases). The germline V and J ends were trimmed by 4 bases and 5 bases, with 12 bases remaining between them. This CDR3 has 15 residues. CDR1 and CDR2 from the germline V gene are LGHDT and YNNKEL (reference sequence).

V is TRBV7-3 and J is TRBJ2-1; 7 bases agree with TRBD2. J gave up 6 bases and V 5 bases, and 10 bases lay outside the gene matches. In germline, CDR1 is SGHTA, CDR2 FQGTGA. The CDR3 sequence is 15 residues long. In DNA, the CDR3 is TGTGCCAGCAGCCCCACGGCGGGAGCTCGCAATGAGCAGTTCTTC. It is translated as CASSPTAGARNEQFF.

This sequence joins TRBV18 and TRBJ1-2, with D perhaps matching TRBD1 (6 bases). Germline V lookup: CDR1 KGHSH, CDR2 LQKENI. This CDR3 is 15 amino acids long. Trimming took 2 bases from V and 2 from J, leaving 12 bases between them. The CDR3 sequence: CASSPSVQGNYGYTF. The CDR3 DNA is TGTGCCAGCTCACCATCGGTACAGGGAAACTATGGCTACACCTTC. The whole variable domain, filled in from reference TRBV18 and TRBJ1-2, reads NAGVMQNPRHLVRRRGQEARLRCSPMKGHSHVYWYRQLPEEGLKFMVYLQKENIIDESGMPKERFSAEFPKEGPSILRIQQVVRGDSAAYFCASSPSVQGNYGYTFGSGTRLTVV.

V usage is TRBV7-2 and J usage is TRBJ2-5; 8 nucleotides line up with TRBD2. The CDR3 consists of 15 residues. J lost 5 bases, V lost 3 bases, and 8 bases had no gene match. The germline gives CDR1 SGHTA, CDR2 FQGNSA. This chain's CDR3 is CASSFTDGRGETQYF. As DNA, the CDR3 is TGTGCCAGCAGCTTTACGGACGGGAGGGGGGAGACCCAGTACTTC.

The CDR3: CASSTSTGRVTEAFF. The DNA for the CDR3 is TGTGCCAGTAGTACGTCGACAGGTCGGGTCACTGAAGCTTTCTTT. The chain has TRBV19 and TRBJ1-1; TRBD1 is a possible D gene (6 bases). This CDR3 has 15 residues. CDR1 is LNHDA and CDR2 is SQIVND in the germline V gene (reference sequence). V gave up 4 bases and J gave up 4 bases, with 16 bases separating them.

This chain connects TRBV16 to TRBJ1-6, with TRBD1 identical over 8 bases. The CDR3 contains 16 residues. V gave up 4 bases and J gave up 12 bases; unmatched junction bases: 14. Germline V CDR1 and CDR2: KGHSY, FQNENV. The CDR3 loop is CASSPSHGQGTGPLHF. CDR3 DNA sequence: TGTGCCAGCAGCCCATCACACGGACAGGGCACAGGACCCCTCCACTTT.

The chain joins TRBV5-5 to TRBJ1-3; 12 nucleotides line up with TRBD1. The V gene's germline CDR1 is SGHKS and CDR2 YYEKEE (reference sequence). Unmatched junction bases numbered 11, after V lost 4 bases and J lost 0 bases. This CDR3 is 19 amino acids long. Written as DNA, the CDR3 is TGTGCCAGCAGCAAAGGGACAGGGGGCATGATAATCTCTGGAAACACCATATATTTT. Protein: CASSKGTGGMIISGNTIYF. The whole variable domain, filled in from reference TRBV5-5 and TRBJ1-3, reads DAGVTQSPTHLIKTRGQQVTLRCSPISGHKSVSWYQQVLGQGPQFIFQYYEKEERGRGNFPDRFSARQFPNYSSELNVNALLLGDSALYLCASSKGTGGMIISGNTIYFGEGSWLTVV.

The V call is TRBV7-6, the J call TRBJ1-6; D remains unclear. This CDR3 region has 15 residues. Germline V gene lookup returns CDR1 SGHVS and CDR2 FNYEAQ. V lost 4 bases and J 0 bases, leaving 7 bases between the germline ends. CDR3 region: CASSSSNSYNSPLHF. In nucleotides, the CDR3 is TGTGCCAGCAGCTCCAGTAACTCCTATAATTCACCCCTCCACTTT.

This clone appeared once. The chain couples TRBV14 to TRBJ1-4, with TRBD1 as a possible D gene (6 bases). Germline loops: CDR1 SGHDN, CDR2 FVKESK. There are 16 residues in the CDR3. Trimming took 3 bases from V and 5 from J, leaving 16 bases between them. The CDR3 is CASSQWQGKGNEKLFF. CDR3 nucleotide sequence: TGTGCCAGCAGCCAGTGGCAGGGGAAAGGAAATGAAAAACTGTTTTTT.

The J gene is TRBJ1-5, the V gene TRBV19, with 7 bases aligning to TRBD1. V lost 6 bases to trimming and J lost 4 bases; unmatched junction nucleotides: 12. Germline V gene sequence: CDR1 LNHDA, CDR2 SQIVND (reference sequence). The length of the CDR3 is 16 residues. The CDR3 DNA sequence: TGTGCCAGTAGGACCCTCTCCGGGACAGAAAATCAGCCCCAGCATTTT. It codes for CASRTLSGTENQPQHF.

In its sample, this clone was seen once. The genes are TRBV5-1 and TRBJ2-1; TRBD2 matches 9 bases. The junction had 9 bases not matched to a gene; V was cut back by 0 bases and J by 8 bases. Germline V gives CDR1 SGHRS, CDR2 YFSETQ. This CDR3 has 16 residues. The CDR3 protein is CASSLGTGGLAYEQFF. CDR3 nucleotide sequence: TGCGCCAGCAGCTTGGGAACTGGCGGACTAGCGTATGAGCAGTTCTTC.

This chain connects TRBV19 to TRBJ2-2, with unresolved D. The CDR3 covers 16 residues. V shed 2 bases and J shed 7 bases, with 17 bases lying between them. The germline V gene encodes CDR1 LNHDA and CDR2 SQIVND (reference sequence). The CDR3 loop is CASSIRFPLELGELFF. The DNA for the CDR3 is TGTGCCAGTAGTATAAGGTTCCCCCTAGAACTCGGGGAGCTGTTTTTT.

The CDR3 loop reads CASSRQALEDTQYF. CDR3 sequence (DNA): TGTGCCAGCAGCCGACAGGCTTTAGAAGATACGCAGTATTTT. This sequence joins TRBV7-6 and TRBJ2-3, with D possibly matching TRBD1 (6 bases). This CDR3 is built from 14 residues. The V and J ends lost 5 bases and 5 bases respectively, with 14 bases between them. The germline CDR1 and CDR2 sequences are SGHVS and FNYEAQ.

The chain links TRBV5-6 to TRBJ1-1, with no clear D. This CDR3 comprises 14 residues. Germline V CDR1 and CDR2: SGHDT, YYEEEE. The V end was cut by 3 bases, the J end by 4 bases, with 13 bases between. DNA of the CDR3: TGTGCCAGCAGCTCCCCCGAGGGAGGCACTGAAGCTTTCTTT. Its translation: CASSSPEGGTEAFF.